This T cell receptor (beta chain) stems from a study of PD-1 blockade in classical Hodgkin lymphoma. Study details: Every 2 weeks, patients had 3 mg/kg nivolumab intravenously. Study-wide results and limits: The baseline diversity of complete responders showed similarity to that of newly diagnosed patients. The origin of the repertoire differences remains undefined, with disease activity or prior therapy as possible causes. As was reported, newly diagnosed patients showed lower baseline TCR diversity than healthy donors did.

With regard to this clone: Its specificity is unknown.

Using immunoSEQ multiplex PCR, the repertoire was profiled, and TCRdb retains in-frame clones only, with some absent. The table lists over 10,000 clones, 80% of them singletons. From germline, CDR1 is SGHRS and CDR2 YFSETQ. The CDR3 contains 15 residues. V was trimmed by 4 bases and J by 4 bases, leaving 14 bases between them. Patients all relapsed after autologous stem cell transplantation, and there was variation in brentuximab vedotin exposure. Source: peripheral blood mononuclear cells (PBMCs), taken at baseline. The gene calls are TRBV5-1 and TRBJ2-2; maybe TRBD2 (5 bases). This TCR came from a human donor with classical Hodgkin lymphoma. The CDR3 loop is CASSSGKGGTGELFF. Here the CDR3 DNA reads TGCGCCAGCAGCAGTGGAAAAGGAGGCACCGGGGAGCTGTTTTTT.